A single T cell receptor (beta chain) is shown here with its context. Donors counted as nominally healthy when sampled, yet unrecorded immune exposures were likely. These data belong to a study of cytomegalovirus exposure and HLA in healthy donors. The CDR3 covers 14 residues. The germline CDR1 and CDR2 sequences are LNHDA and SQIVND (reference sequence). The J segment lost 7 bases and the V segment lost 1 base, leaving 4 bases of the junction unmatched. The PCR had 60 Vbeta and 13 Jbeta primers. Clones were read by immunoSEQ multiplex PCR, and TCRdb kept only the in-frame ones, dropping some. Here the sample spans approximately 210,000 clones, about four fifths being singletons.

The source material was PBMCs. The clonotype was recovered from a man aged 18 to 30 in good health and CMV-seronegative. This sequence joins TRBV19 and TRBJ2-1; the match to TRBD2 covers 7 bases. CDR3 in amino acids: CASSIGLSGNEQFF. The CDR3, as DNA: TGTGCCAGTAGTATAGGTCTTAGCGGGAATGAGCAGTTCTTC.